One sample yielded the 29 T cell receptor beta chains listed below, sequenced in a study of OX40 agonist ivuxolimab in advanced cancers. Assay: immunoSEQ multiplex PCR; the TCRdb copy retains only in-frame clones and omits some. The sample holds 40,000 or so clones, around nine tenths seen once. The sample was CD4+ or CD8+ T cells sorted from blood, taken in a trial of the OX40 agonist ivuxolimab. These receptor sequences come from an adult with an advanced solid tumor such as melanoma, head and neck, liver or kidney cancer.

The genes are TRBV7-9 and TRBJ1-3, with D unresolved. CDR1 is SEHNR, CDR2 FQNEAQ, per germline (reference sequence). V was trimmed by 4 bases and J by 0 bases, leaving 16 bases between them. The CDR3 runs to 17 residues. The CDR3 DNA reads as TGTGCCAGCAGCTCCCCGGGAGCCGCCTTCTCTGGAAACACCATATATTTT. This encodes CASSSPGAAFSGNTIYF.

This clone occurred once. CDR3 residues: CASSLVGGNTEAFF. In nucleotides, the CDR3 is TGTGCCAGCAGCTTGGTCGGCGGGAACACTGAAGCTTTCTTT. The genes are TRBV5-8 and TRBJ1-1; no reliable D call. The germline V and J ends were trimmed by 0 bases and 1 base, with 7 bases remaining between them. The germline V gene has CDR1 SGHTS and CDR2 YDEGEE. CDR3 size: 14 residues.

The chain recombines TRBV19 with TRBJ1-2; D unresolved. V was clipped by 0 bases and J by 8 bases, with 16 bases between them. The CDR3 has 15 amino acids. Germline assignment: CDR1 LNHDA and CDR2 SQIVND (reference sequence). The chain's CDR3 is CASSIDLSGVRGYTF. The CDR3 nucleotides are TGTGCCAGTAGTATAGATCTATCCGGGGTAAGAGGCTACACCTTC. The whole variable domain, filled in from reference TRBV19 and TRBJ1-2, reads DGGITQSPKYLFRKEGQNVTLSCEQNLNHDAMYWYRQDPGQGLRLIYYSQIVNDFQKGDIAEGYSVSREKKESFPLTVTSAQKNPTAFYLCASSIDLSGVRGYTFGSGTRLTVV.

The V and J genes are TRBV2 and TRBJ2-1; the match to TRBD1 covers 12 bases. The V segment lost 2 bases and the J segment 7 bases; nucleotides outside the gene matches: 3. This CDR3 region has 15 residues. CDR1 is SNHLY and CDR2 is FYNNEI in the germline V gene. The CDR3 loop is CASSERDRGRNEQFF. The CDR3, as DNA: TGTGCCAGCAGTGAAAGGGACAGGGGGCGGAATGAGCAGTTCTTC. Full variable domain (outside the CDR3, taken from reference TRBV2 and TRBJ2-1): EPEVTQTPSHQVTQMGQEVILRCVPISNHLYFYWYRQILGQKVEFLVSFYNNEISEKSEIFDDQFSVERPDGSNFTLKIRSTKLEDSAMYFCASSERDRGRNEQFFGPGTRLTVL.

The rearrangement joins TRBV6-6 to TRBJ1-1, with TRBD1 matching 7 bases. Germline V gene data show CDR1 as MNHNY and CDR2 as SVGAGI (reference sequence). V gave up 7 bases and J gave up 6 bases; unmatched junction bases: 2. The CDR3 loop spans 11 amino acids. In DNA form, the CDR3 reads TGTGCCAGCATTACAGGGGCTGAAGCTTTCTTT. This codes for CASITGAEAFF.

This clone was detected only a few times. V and J are TRBV4-1 and TRBJ2-7; D perhaps matches TRBD2 (6 bases). The CDR3 is made up of 14 amino acids. The ends were cut back, 4 bases at V and 1 base at J, with 11 bases in the middle. Per the germline V gene, CDR1 is MGHRA and CDR2 is YSYEKL. CDR3 in amino acids: CASSRGSGSYEQYF. The CDR3 nucleotides are TGCGCCAGCAGCCGAGGTAGCGGTTCCTACGAGCAGTACTTC.

The chain uses TRBV15 and TRBJ2-7; D ambiguous. CDR3 length equals 14 residues. V was trimmed by 0 bases and J by 7 bases, leaving 13 bases between them. In germline, CDR1 is LNHNV, CDR2 YYDKDF (reference sequence). CDR3 DNA: TGTGCCACCAGCAGAGATACTGCCCCCGGGGAGCAGTACTTC. Translation: CATSRDTAPGEQYF. The variable domain in full, completed from reference TRBV15 and TRBJ2-7, reads DAMVIQNPRYQVTQFGKPVTLSCSQTLNHNVMYWYQQKSSQAPKLLFHYYDKDFNNEADTPDNFQSRRPNTSFCFLDIRSPGLGDTAMYLCATSRDTAPGEQYFGPGTRLTVT.

The count of this clone is one. The V call is TRBV7-9, the J call TRBJ1-1; 7 nucleotides match TRBD1. The CDR3 has 12 amino acids. J lost 8 bases, V lost 5 bases, and 5 bases had no gene match. Germline V CDR1 and CDR2: SEHNR, FQNEAQ (reference sequence). The CDR3, as DNA: TGTGCCAGCAGCGACAGGGAATTCGAAGCTTTCTTT. This sequence encodes CASSDREFEAFF.

The chain is built from TRBV19 and TRBJ1-1; D perhaps matches TRBD1 (6 bases). CDR3 length: 15 amino acids. Trimming took off 5 bases at V and 0 bases at J, with 13 bases between the two ends. CDR1 and CDR2 from the germline V gene are LNHDA and SQIVND (reference sequence). The CDR3 DNA follows: TGTGCCAGTAGTTCTTACAGGGCAGTGAACACTGAAGCTTTCTTT. It codes for CASSSYRAVNTEAFF.

This rearrangement joins TRBV7-6 to TRBJ1-2, with 9 bases aligning to TRBD1. This CDR3 spans 14 amino acids. The junction had 4 bases not matched to a gene; V was cut back by 1 base and J by 7 bases. CDR1 and CDR2 (germline): SGHVS, FNYEAQ. CDR3 region: CASSLGTGALGYTF. In DNA form, the CDR3 reads TGTGCCAGCAGCTTAGGGACAGGGGCCCTTGGCTACACCTTC.

The V gene is TRBV5-1, the J gene TRBJ1-3; D remains unclear. From germline, CDR1 is SGHRS and CDR2 YFSETQ. This CDR3 spans 14 amino acids. Trimming stripped 2 bases from V and 0 bases from J, with 6 bases between. The CDR3 sequence is CASSFSYSGNTIYF. Here the CDR3 DNA reads TGCGCCAGCAGCTTCAGCTACTCTGGAAACACCATATATTTT.

This clone was detected only a few times. The chain couples TRBV28 to TRBJ1-1; no firm D call. Germline CDR1 reads MDHEN; CDR2 reads SYDVKM. The CDR3 runs 11 residues. V lost 9 bases and J 5 bases, leaving 10 bases between the germline ends. CDR3 sequence: CASKEETEAFF. The CDR3 region has the DNA TGTGCCAGTAAGGAGGAGACTGAAGCTTTCTTT.

J is TRBJ1-5 and V is TRBV6-5, with D tentatively TRBD1 (5 bases). CDR1 is MNHEY, CDR2 SVGAGI, per germline. Trimming shortened V by 0 bases and J by 4 bases, and 7 bases separated the two germline ends. This CDR3 comprises 14 residues. CDR3 DNA: TGTGCCAGCAGTTACTCGCCAGGGAATCAGCCCCAGCATTTT. It yields the protein CASSYSPGNQPQHF.

Points on this clone: This CDR3 fails to terminate in the conserved phenylalanine or tryptophan, so it likely reflects a read error. The CDR3 protein is CASSGRSYNSPLHL. CDR3 nucleotide sequence: TGTGCCAGCAGTGGACGGAGCTATAATTCACCCCTCCACCTT. V usage is TRBV6-1 and J usage is TRBJ1-6; D remains unclear. From germline, CDR1 is MNHNS and CDR2 SASEGT. The CDR3 runs to 14 residues. Trimming stripped 4 bases from V and 3 bases from J, with 7 bases between.

V and J are TRBV6-5 and TRBJ1-3, with unresolved D. CDR3 length: 15 residues. Per germline, CDR1 MNHEY and CDR2 SVGAGI. Trimming took 1 base from V and 4 from J, leaving 11 bases between them. The DNA for the CDR3 is TGTGCCAGCAGTTACTACCCCTTGGGGGGAAACACCATATATTTT. Translating it yields CASSYYPLGGNTIYF.

The chain recombines TRBV27 with TRBJ1-2; D not resolved. The CDR3 sequence is 14 residues long. Germline CDR1 is MNHEY and CDR2 is SMNVEV (reference sequence). V lost 9 bases and J lost 7, with 21 bases in between. CDR3: CASSPRETALGYTF. CDR3 coding DNA: TGTGCCAGTTCCCCACGGGAAACGGCTCTTGGCTACACCTTC.

This clone was recorded many times. V and J are TRBV5-8 and TRBJ1-6, with a possible D match to TRBD1 (5 bases). Per germline, CDR1 SGHTS and CDR2 YDEGEE. The CDR3 consists of 14 residues. V gave up 4 bases and J gave up 7 bases, with 12 bases separating them. The CDR3 bases are TGTGCCAGCAGCCCTCGGGGCGGGAATTCACCCCTCCACTTT. Encoded protein: CASSPRGGNSPLHF.

The rearrangement joins TRBV7-2 to TRBJ2-1; no reliable D call. The CDR3 has 14 amino acids. Per the germline V gene, CDR1 is SGHTA and CDR2 is FQGNSA. Trimming left V 3 bases short and J 1 base short, with 7 bases between. The chain's CDR3 is CASSLSKSYNEQFF. CDR3 DNA: TGTGCCAGCAGCTTGAGTAAGTCCTACAATGAGCAGTTCTTC.

The chain links TRBV9 to TRBJ1-4; 7 bases fit TRBD1. Trimming took 3 bases from V and 6 from J; bases not matched to a gene: 8. The CDR3 contains 15 residues. Germline-derived CDR1 and CDR2 are SGDLS and YYNGEE. CDR3 protein: CASSGTGGGDEKLFF. The CDR3 DNA reads as TGTGCCAGCAGCGGGACAGGAGGGGGAGATGAAAAACTGTTTTTT.

The gene calls are TRBV7-3 and TRBJ1-1, with no clear D. Trimming shortened V by 4 bases and J by 1 base, and 10 bases separated the two germline ends. Germline lookup yields CDR1 SGHTA and CDR2 FQGTGA. There are 14 residues in the CDR3. CDR3 sequence: CASSSLTANTEAFF. The CDR3 DNA is TGTGCCAGCAGCTCCCTCACAGCGAACACTGAAGCTTTCTTT.

The chain is built from TRBV7-2 and TRBJ2-1, with 9 bases fitting TRBD2. Germline trimming cut 4 bases from V and 8 bases from J; bases unmatched to any gene: 6. Germline lookup yields CDR1 SGHTA and CDR2 FQGNSA. The CDR3 is 14 amino acids. In DNA, the CDR3 is TGTGCCAGCAGCTCCCCGGGACTAGCCCATGAGCAGTTCTTC. Translating gives CASSSPGLAHEQFF.

This rearrangement joins TRBV5-6 to TRBJ2-7; D is unclear. The ends were cut back, 0 bases at V and 3 bases at J, with 4 bases in the middle. Germline values: CDR1 SGHDT, CDR2 YYEEEE. This CDR3 has 12 residues. The CDR3 sequence is CASSLGGYEQYF. The CDR3 region has the DNA TGTGCCAGCAGCTTGGGGGGCTACGAGCAGTACTTC.

The chain employs TRBV13 and TRBJ2-5, with TRBD2 matching over 10 bases. The CDR3 runs to 16 residues. J was trimmed by 8 bases and V by 4 bases; bases with no gene match: 13. Germline loops: CDR1 PRHDT, CDR2 FYEKMQ (reference sequence). The CDR3, as DNA: TGTGCCAGCAGCTCCCCGGGACTAGCGAGCCTAGGAACCCAGTACTTC. Amino acid sequence: CASSSPGLASLGTQYF.

This rearrangement joins TRBV7-9 to TRBJ2-3, with 15 bases aligning to TRBD2. The germline V gene encodes CDR1 SEHNR and CDR2 FQNEAQ (reference sequence). V lost 6 bases, J lost 4 bases, and 2 bases stayed unmatched. The CDR3 is 15 residues long. The CDR3 bases are TGTGCCAGCAGTTGGACTAGCGGGGGGGCAGATACGCAGTATTTT. It yields the protein CASSWTSGGADTQYF.

This clone was seen a single time. The rearrangement links TRBV28 to TRBJ2-5, with D perhaps matching TRBD1 or TRBD2 (5 bases each). Trimming shortened V by 3 bases and J by 4 bases, and 9 bases separated the two germline ends. This CDR3 comprises 13 residues. Germline values: CDR1 MDHEN, CDR2 SYDVKM. The CDR3 spells CASSLRGLETQYF. CDR3 nucleotide sequence: TGTGCCAGCAGTTTGAGGGGTTTAGAGACCCAGTACTTC.

V gene TRBV5-4 combines with J gene TRBJ2-2; D is unclear. This CDR3 is built from 12 residues. Between the trimmed V and J ends, which lost 4 bases and 5 bases, there was a span of 6 bases. Germline values: CDR1 SGHNT, CDR2 YYREEE (reference sequence). The chain's CDR3 is CASSPDTGELFF. CDR3 nucleotides: TGTGCCAGCAGCCCCGATACCGGGGAGCTGTTTTTT. Based on the CDR3 plus reference TRBV5-4 and TRBJ2-2, the full variable domain is ETGVTQSPTHLIKTRGQQVTLRCSSQSGHNTVSWYQQALGQGPQFIFQYYREEENGRGNFPPRFSGLQFPNYSSELNVNALELDDSALYLCASSPDTGELFFGEGSRLTVL.

This clone has only one observation. The V call is TRBV19, the J call TRBJ2-7; D might be TRBD1 or TRBD2, each matching 5 bases. V was clipped by 6 bases and J by 4 bases, with 19 bases between them. This CDR3 is 15 amino acids long. The germline CDR1 and CDR2 sequences are LNHDA and SQIVND (reference sequence). Here the CDR3 reads CASSPIEGLMYEQYF. CDR3 coding DNA: TGTGCCAGTAGCCCCATTGAGGGGTTGATGTACGAGCAGTACTTC.

The rearrangement joins TRBV27 to TRBJ1-5, with TRBD1 identical over 8 bases. This CDR3 region has 16 residues. The V gene's germline CDR1 is MNHEY and CDR2 SMNVEV (reference sequence). V shed 5 bases and J 4 bases; nucleotides not matched to a gene: 10. The CDR3: CASSHSVDRGNQPQHF. The CDR3, as DNA: TGTGCCAGCAGTCATTCCGTCGACAGGGGTAATCAGCCCCAGCATTTT.

The chain joins TRBV13 to TRBJ1-2; D may be TRBD1 (5 bases). CDR1 PRHDT and CDR2 FYEKMQ come from the germline V gene (reference sequence). There are 13 residues in the CDR3. Trimming removed 4 bases from V and 8 bases from J, with 14 bases in between. The CDR3: CASSSGTARGYTF. The CDR3 DNA reads TGTGCCAGCAGCTCCGGGACGGCGAGGGGCTACACCTTC.